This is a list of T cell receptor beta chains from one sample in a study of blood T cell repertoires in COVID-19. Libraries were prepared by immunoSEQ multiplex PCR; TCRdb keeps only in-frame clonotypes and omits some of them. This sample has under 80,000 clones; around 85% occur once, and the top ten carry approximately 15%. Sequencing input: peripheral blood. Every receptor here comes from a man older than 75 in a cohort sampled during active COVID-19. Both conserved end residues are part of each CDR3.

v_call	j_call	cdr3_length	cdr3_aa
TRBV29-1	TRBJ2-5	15	CSAQRGRGGPETQYF
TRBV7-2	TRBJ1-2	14	CASSLGQWAYGYTF
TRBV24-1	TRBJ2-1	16	CATSDLAGGYVTEQFF
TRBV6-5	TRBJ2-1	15	CASSYGGQGDLEQFF
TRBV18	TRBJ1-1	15	CASSQGTGENTEAFF
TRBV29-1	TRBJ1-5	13	CSVEVDSYQPQHF
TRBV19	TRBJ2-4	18	CASSRGRTGSLAKNIQYF
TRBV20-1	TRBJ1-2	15	CSASGTGDSFYGYTF
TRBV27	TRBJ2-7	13	CASSSPLSYEQYF
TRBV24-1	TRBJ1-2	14	CATSDPKRDYGYTF
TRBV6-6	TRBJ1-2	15	CASRIGTGLNYGYTF
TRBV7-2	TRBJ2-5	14	CASSISGGAETQYF
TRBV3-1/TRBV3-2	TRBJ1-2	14	CASSQDSRREGYTF
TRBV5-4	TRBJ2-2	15	CASSRGGATAGELFF
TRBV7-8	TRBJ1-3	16	CASSILAGSSGNTIYF
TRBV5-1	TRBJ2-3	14	CASSLALSTDTQYF
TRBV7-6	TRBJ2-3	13	CASSLGLGDTQYF
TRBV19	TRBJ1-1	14	CASSRLDRLAEAFF
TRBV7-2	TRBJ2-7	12	CASSAHSYEQYF
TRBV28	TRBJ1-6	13	CASRVTGSSPLHF
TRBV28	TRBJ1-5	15	CASSLQDSPNQPQHF
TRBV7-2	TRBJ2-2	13	CASSLVATGELFF
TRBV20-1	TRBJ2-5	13	CSASVVGGGTQYF
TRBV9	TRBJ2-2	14	CASSPRLETGELFF